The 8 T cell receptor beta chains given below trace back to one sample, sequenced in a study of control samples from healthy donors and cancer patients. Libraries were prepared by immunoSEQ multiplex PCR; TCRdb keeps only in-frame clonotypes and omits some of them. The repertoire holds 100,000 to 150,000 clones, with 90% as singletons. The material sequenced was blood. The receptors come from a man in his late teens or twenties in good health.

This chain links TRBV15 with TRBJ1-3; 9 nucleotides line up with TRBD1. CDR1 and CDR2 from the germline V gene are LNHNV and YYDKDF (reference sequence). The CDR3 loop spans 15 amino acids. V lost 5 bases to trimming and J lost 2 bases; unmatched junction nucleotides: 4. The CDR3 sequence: CATSARDRAGNTIYF. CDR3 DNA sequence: TGTGCCACCAGCGCCCGGGACAGGGCTGGAAACACCATATATTTT.

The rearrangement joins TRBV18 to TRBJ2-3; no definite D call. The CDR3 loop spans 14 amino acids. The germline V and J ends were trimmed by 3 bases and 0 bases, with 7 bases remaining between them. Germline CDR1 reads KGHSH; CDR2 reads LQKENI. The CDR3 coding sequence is TGTGCCAGCTCACCGGCAACTAGCACAGATACGCAGTATTTT. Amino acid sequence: CASSPATSTDTQYF.

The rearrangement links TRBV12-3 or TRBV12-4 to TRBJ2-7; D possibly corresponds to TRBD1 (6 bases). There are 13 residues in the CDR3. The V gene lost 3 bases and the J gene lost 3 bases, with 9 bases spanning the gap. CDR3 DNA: TGTGCCAGCAGTTTGGCCAGGGGCTACGAGCAGTACTTC. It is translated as CASSLARGYEQYF.

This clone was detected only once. CDR3 region: CASRGHQPTSGNTIYF. The CDR3 DNA reads TGTGCCAGCAGGGGACATCAGCCTACCTCTGGAAACACCATATATTTT. This sequence joins TRBV28 and TRBJ1-3, with D maybe TRBD1 (6 bases). The CDR3 consists of 16 residues. The germline gives CDR1 MDHEN, CDR2 SYDVKM. V was pared by 6 bases and J by 0 bases, with 15 bases between.

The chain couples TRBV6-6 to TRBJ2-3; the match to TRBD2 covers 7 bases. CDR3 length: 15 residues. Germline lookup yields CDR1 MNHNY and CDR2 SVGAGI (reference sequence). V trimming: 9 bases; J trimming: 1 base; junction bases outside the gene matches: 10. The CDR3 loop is CASTAGDYRTDTQYF. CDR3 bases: TGTGCCAGTACCGCCGGGGACTACCGCACAGATACGCAGTATTTT.

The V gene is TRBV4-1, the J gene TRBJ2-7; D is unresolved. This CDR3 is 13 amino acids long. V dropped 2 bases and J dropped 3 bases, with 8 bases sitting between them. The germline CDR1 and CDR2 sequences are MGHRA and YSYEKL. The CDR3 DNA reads TGCGCCAGCAGCCAAAGTCTTCTCTACGAGCAGTACTTC. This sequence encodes CASSQSLLYEQYF.

The CDR3 here is CASSLVGVGTEAFF. CDR3 nucleotides: TGCGCCAGCAGCTTGGTCGGGGTGGGGACTGAAGCTTTCTTT. The J gene is TRBJ1-1, the V gene TRBV5-1; D unclear. The CDR3 is 14 residues long. Germline V gene sequence: CDR1 SGHRS, CDR2 YFSETQ. V shed 0 bases and J shed 5 bases, with 11 bases lying between them.

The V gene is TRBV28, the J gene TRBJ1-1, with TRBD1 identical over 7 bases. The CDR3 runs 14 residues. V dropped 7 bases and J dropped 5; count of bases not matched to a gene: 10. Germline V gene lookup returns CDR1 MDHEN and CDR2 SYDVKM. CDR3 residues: CASTQGVTVTEAFF. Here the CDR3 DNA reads TGTGCCAGCACCCAGGGGGTAACTGTGACTGAAGCTTTCTTT.